Below, 3 T cell receptor beta chains from the same sample are listed, as sequenced in a study of post-analysis software for immune sequencing data. General observations from the study: The study found TRBV5-6, TRBV5-1 and TRBV20-1 among roughly 5 TRBV segments more frequent in patients than controls.

Every TCR beta cDNA library bore unique molecular identifiers. TCRdb used MiXCR to reprocess the PCR reads, holding one entry per CDR3 protein. This sample has 650,000 to 900,000 distinct CDR3 sequences, with about half found just once. These receptors' antigens are unknown. The specimen was blood. The receptors originated from a girl aged 5 to 17 with multiple sclerosis.

Concerning this clonotype itself: An end of the junction differs from the germline gene, which may be a read error. The chain links TRBV7-9 to TRBJ2-1; 10 bases fit TRBD1. Germline loops: CDR1 SEHNR, CDR2 FQNEAQ (reference sequence). This CDR3 is built from 15 residues. The CDR3 is CASSLAGTGENEKFF. Written as DNA, the CDR3 is TGTGCCAGCAGCCTAGCCGGGACAGGGGAGAATGAGAAGTTCTTC.

The rearrangement joins TRBV7-2 to TRBJ2-2; weak D call: TRBD2 (5 bases). The V gene's germline CDR1 is SGHTA and CDR2 FQGNSA. The CDR3 contains 15 residues. V dropped 7 bases and J dropped 3 bases, with 15 bases sitting between them. Here the CDR3 reads CASTIEGPYTGELFF. CDR3 nucleotides: TGTGCCAGCACCATTGAGGGCCCGTACACCGGGGAGCTGTTTTTT.

The chain employs TRBV5-6 and TRBJ2-2; D unresolved. Germline CDR1 reads SGHDT; CDR2 reads YYEEEE. Trimming pared 0 bases from V and 6 bases from J, leaving 6 bases between. The CDR3 loop spans 13 amino acids. The CDR3 is CASSLVGPGELFF. CDR3 sequence (DNA): TGTGCCAGCAGCTTGGTCGGACCCGGGGAGCTGTTTTTT. Full variable domain (remainder filled in from reference TRBV5-6 and TRBJ2-2): DAGVTQSPTHLIKTRGQQVTLRCSPKSGHDTVSWYQQALGQGPQFIFQYYEEEERQRGNFPDRFSGHQFPNYSSELNVNALLLGDSALYLCASSLVGPGELFFGEGSRLTVL.